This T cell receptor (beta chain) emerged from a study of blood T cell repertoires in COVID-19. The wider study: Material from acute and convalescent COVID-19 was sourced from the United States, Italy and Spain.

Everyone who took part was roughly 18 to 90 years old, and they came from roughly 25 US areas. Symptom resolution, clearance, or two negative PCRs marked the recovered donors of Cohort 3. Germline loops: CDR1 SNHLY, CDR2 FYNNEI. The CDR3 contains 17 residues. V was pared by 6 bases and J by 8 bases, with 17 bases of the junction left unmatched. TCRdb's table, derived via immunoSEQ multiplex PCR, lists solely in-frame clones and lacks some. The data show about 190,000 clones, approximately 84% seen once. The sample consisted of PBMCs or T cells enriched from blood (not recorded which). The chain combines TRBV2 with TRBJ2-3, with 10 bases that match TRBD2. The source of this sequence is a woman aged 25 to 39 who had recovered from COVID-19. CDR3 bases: TGTGCCAGCAGCGTCCTCCCAGCTAGCGGGGGTGGGGGTACGCAGTATTTT. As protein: CASSVLPASGGGGTQYF. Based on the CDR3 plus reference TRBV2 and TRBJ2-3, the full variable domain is EPEVTQTPSHQVTQMGQEVILRCVPISNHLYFYWYRQILGQKVEFLVSFYNNEISEKSEIFDDQFSVERPDGSNFTLKIRSTKLEDSAMYFCASSVLPASGGGGTQYFGPGTRLTVL.